Only one count was recorded for the clone carrying this T cell receptor (beta chain). The sample belongs to a study of cytomegalovirus exposure and HLA in healthy donors. The data were produced by immunoSEQ multiplex PCR, yet TCRdb's version contains in-frame clones alone and is incomplete. The sample carries some 110,000 clones, approximately 89% recorded once. This sequence originates from a man aged 18 to 30 in good health and CMV-seronegative. Input material: PBMCs.

CDR3 DNA sequence: TGCAGCGCAGGGACTGATGGCTACGGCTCCTACAATGAGCAGTTCTTC. It specifies CSAGTDGYGSYNEQFF. The genes are TRBV29-1 and TRBJ2-1; D possibly corresponds to TRBD2 (6 bases). V was pared by 7 bases and J by 0 bases, with 19 bases between. The CDR3 sequence is 16 residues long. Germline CDR1 is SQVTM and CDR2 is ANQGSEA.